Sequencing of this TCR beta chain was carried out in a study of shared clonotypes between healthy human individuals. For the study at large: A donor's plate count was three for CD4 naive and three for CD4 memory; CD8 naive had two and CD8 memory one.

The DNA input per sorted-subset replicate PCR was around 200 ng, corresponding to some 33,000 T cell genomes. Data came from immunoSEQ multiplex PCR; TCRdb stores just in-frame clones and leaves some out. This table has some 1,600,000 clones, 95% to 99% appearing once. Notes on the study in general: Relative to their counterparts shared across all four donors, non-shared clonotypes exhibited diminished generation probabilities.

Germline CDR1 is MNHEY and CDR2 is SMNVEV (reference sequence). The V end was cut by 3 bases, the J end by 6 bases, with 13 bases between. The CDR3 has 14 residues. Concerning this clone: Its antigen is unidentified.

This chain connects TRBV27 to TRBJ2-3; possible D gene TRBD1, 8 bases. Sequenced sample: naive CD4+ T cells sorted from blood. As for subset: CD45RA+ positively selected. This TCR was sampled from a man in his thirties or forties in good health. CDR3 in DNA: TGTGCCAGCAGTTTGAACAGGGGGGGGGATACGCAGTATTTT. Translated: CASSLNRGGDTQYF.